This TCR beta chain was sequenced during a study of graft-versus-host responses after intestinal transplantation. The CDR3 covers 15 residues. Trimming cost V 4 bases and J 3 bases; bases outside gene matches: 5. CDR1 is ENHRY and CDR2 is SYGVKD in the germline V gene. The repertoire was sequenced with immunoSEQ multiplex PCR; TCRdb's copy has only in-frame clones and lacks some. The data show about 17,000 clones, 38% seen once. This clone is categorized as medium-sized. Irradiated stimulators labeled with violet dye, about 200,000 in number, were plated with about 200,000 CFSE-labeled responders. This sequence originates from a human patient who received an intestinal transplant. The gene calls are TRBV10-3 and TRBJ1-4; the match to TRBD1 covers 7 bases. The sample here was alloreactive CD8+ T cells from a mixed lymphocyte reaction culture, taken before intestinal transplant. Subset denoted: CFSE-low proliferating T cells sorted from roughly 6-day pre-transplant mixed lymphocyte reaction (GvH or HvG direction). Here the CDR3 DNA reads TGTGCCATCAGTGGTACAGGGGACGCTAATGAAAAACTGTTTTTT. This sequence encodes CAISGTGDANEKLFF.